The sequence of this T cell receptor beta chain was determined in a study of T cells after somatic rescue of genetic block (dated by TCRdb to about 2020). Broadly, across the study: What the study looked at was long-term robustness, specifically in a T-cell system that came about through somatic rescue of a genetic block in T-cell development.

As to this clone: Its target antigen remains unknown. No base qualities exist here, and no much larger clone lies one base off it.

Trimming takes 6 bases from V and 3 bases from J, and the germline ends sit 11 bases apart. The CDR3 goes from the cysteine to the phenylalanine over 13 residues. The read is trimmed to its CDR3 DNA, 39 bases read in frame from base 1. CDR1 SEHNR and CDR2 FQNEAQ are derived from the germline V gene (reference sequence). The method behind the library was the immunoSEQ multiplex PCR assay. As stored in TCRdb, this immuneACCESS dataset retains in-frame rearrangements with V and J assigned. A fraction of the clones does not appear; measured against another copy, unresolved V genes explain less than half of the discrepancy, and the remainder lacks a known reason. This sample has about 68,000 clones in its table, and less than 95% of those were observed once. Of the sample, 2.9% falls within the top ten clones.

The V and J segments used are TRBV7-9 and TRBJ1-2; confidence is insufficient to name the D gene. The receptor comes from a man aged 35 to 55. Sequencing was carried out using peripheral blood mononuclear cells (PBMCs). The CDR3 amino acid sequence is: CASSDSGYYGYTF. The bases are TGTGCCAGCAGTGACTCGGGCTACTATGGCTACACCTTC. Reference TRBV7-9 and TRBJ1-2 genes cover what lies past the CDR3, so the full variable domain is DTGVSQNPRHKITKRGQNVTFRCDPISEHNRLYWYRQTLGQGPEFLTYFQNEAQLEKSRLLSDRFSAERPKGSFSTLEIQRTEQGDSAMYLCASSDSGYYGYTFGSGTRLTVV.